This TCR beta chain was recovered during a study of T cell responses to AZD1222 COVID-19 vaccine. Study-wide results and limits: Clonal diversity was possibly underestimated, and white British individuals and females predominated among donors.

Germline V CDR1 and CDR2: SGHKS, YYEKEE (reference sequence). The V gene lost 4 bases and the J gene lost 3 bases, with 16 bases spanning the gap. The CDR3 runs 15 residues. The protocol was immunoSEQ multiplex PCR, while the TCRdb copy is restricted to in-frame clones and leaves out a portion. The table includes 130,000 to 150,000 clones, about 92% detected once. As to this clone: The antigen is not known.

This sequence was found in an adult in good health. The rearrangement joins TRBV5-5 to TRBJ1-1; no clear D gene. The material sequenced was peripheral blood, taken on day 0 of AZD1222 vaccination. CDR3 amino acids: CASSQAGWLDTEAFF. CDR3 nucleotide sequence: TGTGCCAGCAGCCAGGCGGGTTGGTTGGACACTGAAGCTTTCTTT.